This T cell receptor (beta chain) was found in a study of beta chain features in type 1 diabetes. Findings and limits, study-wide: Lower insertion and higher deletion counts appeared at VDJ junctions in type 1 diabetes patients. Compared to healthy donors, patients appeared to have naive, central memory and Treg TCRB repertoires that were more alike.

The isolated RNA, all of it, was reverse transcribed, so expressed TCRB transcripts were what got sequenced. Profiling relied on immunoSEQ multiplex PCR, and the TCRdb table lists in-frame clones only, not all of them. The table shows around 300,000 clones, with 13% to 15% occurring only once. Sorting of CD4+ naive, central memory, regulatory and stem cell-like memory cells was performed via CD45RO/CCR7/CD25/CD127/CD95/CD27. The V end was cut by 2 bases, the J end by 0 bases, with 9 bases between. This CDR3 contains 15 residues. This clone has a handful of counts. The antigen remains unidentified. Sequenced sample: central memory CD4+ T cells from blood. The sequence was obtained from a man aged 30 to 39 in good health. The chain couples TRBV23-1 to TRBJ2-3; D not resolved. TRBV23-1 is recorded as an ORF, its role being uncertain. CDR3 DNA: TGCGCCAGCAGTCAAGGTTGTGGCAGCACAGATACGCAGTATTTT. It encodes CASSQGCGSTDTQYF.